Below are 20 T cell receptor beta chains sequenced from a single sample in a study of identical twins. A single record per CDR3 protein comes from TCRdb applying MiXCR to the 5' RACE reads. Of over 500,000 distinct CDR3 sequences listed, roughly 21% were seen once; the top ten hold 0.91%. These data were also filed under a second study, of T cells expressing NK-cell markers.

The material sequenced was CD4+ T cells sorted from blood. These receptors came from a woman under 30 in good health.

This clonotype has ten or more counts. The V and J genes are TRBV27 and TRBJ2-2, with TRBD1 as a possible D gene (6 bases). The CDR3 extends over 16 amino acids. V lost 0 bases and J lost 2, with 10 bases in between. The germline gives CDR1 MNHEY, CDR2 SMNVEV (reference sequence). The DNA for the CDR3 is TGTGCCAGCAGTTTATCAGGGGGTGGTAACACCGGGGAGCTGTTTTTT. It codes for CASSLSGGGNTGELFF.

The gene calls are TRBV20-1 and TRBJ2-7; 8 nucleotides match TRBD1. Germline lookup yields CDR1 DFQATT and CDR2 SNEGSKA (reference sequence). The CDR3 consists of 14 residues. V shed 6 bases and J 2 bases; nucleotides not matched to a gene: 9. The CDR3 nucleotides are TGCAGTGCGACGGACAGGGTGGGACCCTACGAGCAGTACTTC. Protein: CSATDRVGPYEQYF.

The chain uses TRBV14 and TRBJ1-1; D gene uncertain. V was pared by 0 bases and J by 5 bases, with 7 bases between. The germline V gene encodes CDR1 SGHDN and CDR2 FVKESK. CDR3 size: 13 residues. The CDR3 DNA reads as TGTGCCAGCAGCCAAGACTTGGGGACTGAAGCTTTCTTT. Its translation is CASSQDLGTEAFF.

This clonotype was seen a few times. The rearrangement uses TRBV5-1 and TRBJ2-3; no clear D. Trimming stripped 6 bases from V and 6 bases from J, with 8 bases between. Germline CDR1 is SGHRS and CDR2 is YFSETQ. The CDR3 is 11 residues long. The CDR3 loop reads CASNSADTQYF. The CDR3 DNA sequence: TGCGCCAGCAATTCTGCGGATACGCAGTATTTT.

This clonotype has ten or more counts. The chain employs TRBV6-2 or TRBV6-3 and TRBJ1-1; the match to TRBD1 covers 7 bases. CDR1 is MNHEY and CDR2 is SVGEGT in the germline V gene. With 2 bases clipped from V and 3 bases from J, the junction kept 6 bases outside the gene matches. The length of the CDR3 is 15 residues. CDR3: CASSYGGRGYTEAFF. In nucleotides, the CDR3 is TGTGCCAGCAGTTACGGAGGCAGGGGGTACACTGAAGCTTTCTTT.

The J gene is TRBJ2-1, the V gene TRBV2; TRBD2 aligns across 10 bases. With V trimmed by 8 bases and J by 4 bases, 2 bases remained unmatched. The CDR3 loop spans 13 amino acids. Germline CDR1 is SNHLY and CDR2 is FYNNEI. CDR3 loop: CASGLAVYNEQFF. The CDR3 DNA sequence: TGTGCCAGCGGACTAGCGGTGTACAATGAGCAGTTCTTC.

The chain couples TRBV20-1 to TRBJ1-1; D gene uncertain. V lost 7 bases and J 2 bases, leaving 8 bases between the germline ends. CDR1 is DFQATT and CDR2 is SNEGSKA in the germline V gene (reference sequence). The CDR3 runs to 11 residues. The CDR3, as DNA: TGCAGTGGACGGCGTAACACTGAAGCTTTCTTT. Its translation: CSGRRNTEAFF.

This clonotype has only a few counts. The rearrangement joins TRBV12-3 or TRBV12-4 to TRBJ1-1; D uncertain. The CDR3 runs 12 residues. The V gene lost 6 bases and the J gene lost 6 bases, with 11 bases spanning the gap. The CDR3 loop is CASRVRVSEAFF. The CDR3 nucleotides are TGTGCCAGCAGGGTACGCGTGTCTGAAGCTTTCTTT.

This sequence joins TRBV5-6 and TRBJ1-5; D is uncertain. V was trimmed by 2 bases and J by 7 bases, leaving 16 bases between them. This CDR3 comprises 15 residues. CDR1 and CDR2 from the germline V gene are SGHDT and YYEEEE. The CDR3 sequence: CASSLRRGIGQPQHF. Written as DNA, the CDR3 is TGTGCCAGCAGCTTACGGCGGGGAATTGGACAGCCCCAGCATTTT.

The table lists this clonotype with a few counts. The rearrangement links TRBV11-1 to TRBJ1-1; D is perhaps TRBD1 (5 bases). CDR1 SGHAT and CDR2 FQDESV come from the germline V gene (reference sequence). The CDR3 has 18 residues. Trimming took 2 bases from V and 8 from J, leaving 27 bases between them. The chain's CDR3 is CASSLSWGWSGRDGEAFF. The CDR3 DNA sequence: TGTGCCAGCAGCTTATCTTGGGGGTGGTCCGGAAGGGACGGAGAAGCTTTCTTT.

As concerns this clonotype: The junction shows a germline mismatch at one end, possibly a read error. The chain joins TRBV20-1 to TRBJ2-3, with D possibly TRBD1 on 5 matching bases. CDR3 size: 18 residues. Germline CDR1 DFQATT, CDR2 SNEGSKA (reference sequence). The CDR3 DNA is TGCTGTGCTAGGGGCCGGGTAGCCGGCACTCCCCTCGCAGATACGCAGTATTTT. As protein: CCARGRVAGTPLADTQYF.

At least ten counts were recorded for this clonotype. The V and J genes are TRBV6-2 or TRBV6-3 and TRBJ1-1; D is unclear. Germline V gene data show CDR1 as MNHEY and CDR2 as SVGEGT. Between the trimmed V and J ends, which lost 8 bases and 7 bases, there was a span of 8 bases. This CDR3 contains 10 residues. The CDR3 here is CASGKIEAFF. CDR3 nucleotide sequence: TGTGCCAGCGGGAAGATTGAAGCTTTCTTT.

This clonotype was counted a few times. The CDR3 is CASSFGQGVTEAFF. As DNA, the CDR3 is TGTGCCAGCAGTTTTGGACAGGGGGTTACTGAAGCTTTCTTT. The chain carries TRBV28 and TRBJ1-1; 10 bases map to TRBD1. With 3 bases clipped from V and 5 bases from J, the junction kept 3 bases outside the gene matches. CDR3 length: 14 residues. CDR1 and CDR2 from the germline V gene are MDHEN and SYDVKM.

The table lists this clonotype with many counts. This chain links TRBV20-1 with TRBJ2-1; 8 bases are shared with TRBD2. The CDR3 extends over 15 amino acids. With V trimmed by 3 bases and J by 5 bases, 9 bases remained unmatched. Germline values: CDR1 DFQATT, CDR2 SNEGSKA (reference sequence). The CDR3 loop is CSASKLTSANNEQFF. The CDR3 nucleotides read TGCAGTGCTAGTAAATTGACTAGCGCAAACAATGAGCAGTTCTTC.

This clonotype was seen ten or more times. The chain is built from TRBV12-3 or TRBV12-4 and TRBJ1-2; 10 bases map to TRBD1. The CDR3 loop spans 14 amino acids. J lost 8 bases, V lost 4 bases, and 7 bases had no gene match. CDR3: CASSSRQGAKGYTF. The DNA of the CDR3 is TGTGCCAGCAGTTCCCGACAGGGGGCAAAGGGCTACACCTTC.

This clonotype was found a few times. This chain joins TRBV20-1 and TRBJ2-1, with D possibly matching TRBD2 (5 bases). The CDR3 consists of 13 residues. Trimming took 0 bases from V and 6 from J, leaving 9 bases between them. Germline values: CDR1 DFQATT, CDR2 SNEGSKA (reference sequence). The CDR3 loop reads CSARDLAFNEQFF. DNA of the CDR3: TGCAGTGCTAGAGATCTAGCCTTCAATGAGCAGTTCTTC.

This clonotype has a handful of counts. The chain carries TRBV20-1 and TRBJ2-7; D gene unclear. The CDR3 has 13 amino acids. V was cut by 3 bases and J by 0 bases, with 9 bases left in between. The germline V gene encodes CDR1 DFQATT and CDR2 SNEGSKA (reference sequence). The CDR3 nucleotides are TGCAGTGCTAGCGGGCCTAGCTCCTACGAGCAGTACTTC. Encoded protein: CSASGPSSYEQYF.

This chain joins TRBV18 and TRBJ2-7; TRBD2 aligns across 8 bases. Germline V CDR1 and CDR2: KGHSH, LQKENI. The CDR3 is 15 amino acids. V trimming: 4 bases; J trimming: 1 base; junction bases outside the gene matches: 6. The CDR3 is CASSLSTSASYEQYF. CDR3 DNA sequence: TGTGCCAGCTCACTCTCGACTAGCGCATCCTACGAGCAGTACTTC.

The chain is built from TRBV30 and TRBJ2-5; D is perhaps TRBD2 (5 bases). Looked up from germline, CDR1 is GTSNPN and CDR2 is SVGIG (reference sequence). Trimming removed 5 bases at V and 5 bases at J, with 12 bases between. There are 12 residues in the CDR3. The CDR3 spells CAWDGVGETQYF. CDR3 nucleotides: TGTGCCTGGGACGGGGTGGGGGAGACCCAGTACTTC.

The table lists this clonotype with a few counts. The chain is built from TRBV20-1 and TRBJ1-2; 8 bases are shared with TRBD1. J lost 6 bases, V lost 5 bases, and 8 bases had no gene match. This CDR3 region has 13 residues. Germline-derived CDR1 and CDR2 are DFQATT and SNEGSKA (reference sequence). CDR3 in amino acids: CSAGSQGAHGYTF. In nucleotides, the CDR3 is TGCAGTGCTGGATCCCAGGGGGCGCATGGCTACACCTTC.